This T cell receptor beta chain comes out of a study of cytomegalovirus exposure and HLA in healthy donors. From germline, CDR1 is MGHDK and CDR2 SYGVNS. V was clipped by 0 bases and J by 13 bases, with 12 bases between them. CDR3 length equals 13 residues. Primers included in the PCR were 60 Vbeta and 13 Jbeta primers. This table comes from immunoSEQ multiplex PCR, and its TCRdb copy is limited to in-frame clones, with some not included. The sample lists about 130,000 clones; around 70% were seen once. Material: PBMCs. The V call is TRBV25-1, the J call TRBJ2-2; D not resolved. The clonotype was recovered from a middle-aged man in good health and CMV-seropositive. The CDR3 loop reads CASSEYGPTGLFF. DNA for the CDR3: TGTGCCAGCAGTGAATATGGGCCAACTGGGCTGTTTTTT.